The rows below give T cell receptor beta chains drawn from one sample of a study of cytomegalovirus exposure and HLA in healthy donors. Here immunoSEQ multiplex PCR was the method, and the copy in TCRdb shows in-frame clones only, minus some. The repertoire includes 100,000 or so clones, 70% to 85% of them detected once, and approximately 10% sits in the top ten. Sequencing was performed on PBMCs. The receptors originated from a human donor in good health. Each CDR3 is given with its conserved first and last residue.

j_call,v_call,cdr3_aa
TRBJ1-5,TRBV30,CAWSARTGYYQPQHF
TRBJ2-7,TRBV2,CASTTQGNYYEQYF
TRBJ2-3,TRBV7-9,CASSRRTSRDTDTQYF
TRBJ2-3,TRBV19,CASSIGTGSSTDTQYF
TRBJ2-2,TRBV7-2,CASSSPRSPRELFF
TRBJ2-1,TRBV14,CASSQGTSVYNEQFF
TRBJ1-4,TRBV5-8,CASSLSRRSYEKLFF
TRBJ2-5,TRBV27,CASSFRGETQYF
TRBJ2-7,TRBV28,CASSSGSNSYEQYF
TRBJ1-4,TRBV18,CASSADTLTLFF
TRBJ2-7,TRBV27,CATQDSPYEQYF
TRBJ1-5,TRBV18,CASSGQDNQPQHF
TRBJ2-1,TRBV10-1,CASSESPSEGYNEQFF
TRBJ2-7,TRBV29-1,CSVERKRDEQYF
TRBJ2-7,TRBV5-5,CASSLDGRGAEQYF
.,TRBV25-1,CASAFGGSLREQYF
TRBJ2-5,TRBV6-5,CASGLRGEETQYF
TRBJ2-7,TRBV15,CATSRAVRVDEQYF
TRBJ2-7,TRBV5-1,CASRIGTSANYEQYF
TRBJ1-2,TRBV7-8,CASSLVGGDYGYTF
TRBJ1-1,TRBV5-8,CASSLVFGATEAFF
TRBJ1-1,TRBV30,CAWSVRDRMNTEAFF
TRBJ2-7,TRBV5-1,CASSLDGGPPYF